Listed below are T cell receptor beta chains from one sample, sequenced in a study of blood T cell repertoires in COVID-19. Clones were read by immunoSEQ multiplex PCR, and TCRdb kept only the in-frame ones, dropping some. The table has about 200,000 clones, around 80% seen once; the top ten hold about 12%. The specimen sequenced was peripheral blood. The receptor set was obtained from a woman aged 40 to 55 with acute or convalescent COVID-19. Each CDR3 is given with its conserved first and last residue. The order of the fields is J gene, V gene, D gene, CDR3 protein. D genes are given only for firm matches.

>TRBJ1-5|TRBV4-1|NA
CASSQDAAGNQPQHF
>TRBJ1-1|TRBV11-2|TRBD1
CASSNRGDRGGPNTEAFF
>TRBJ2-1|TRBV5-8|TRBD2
CASSFRGGSYNEQFF
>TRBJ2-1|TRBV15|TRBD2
CATSASGGHYNEQFF
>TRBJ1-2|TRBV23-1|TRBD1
CASSQSRRRTGLGNYGYTF
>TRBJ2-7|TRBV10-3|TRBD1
CAISESGRDRGSYEQYF
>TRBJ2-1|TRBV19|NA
CASKGHILYNEQFF
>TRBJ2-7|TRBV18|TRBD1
CASSPRQGTYSYEQYF
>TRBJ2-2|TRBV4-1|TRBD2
CASSQDRGGYTGELFF
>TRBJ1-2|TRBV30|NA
CAWSETGLSGYTF
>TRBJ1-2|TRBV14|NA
CASSQFTVAGYTF
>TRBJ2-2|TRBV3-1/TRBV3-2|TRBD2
CASSQTGTTNTGELFF
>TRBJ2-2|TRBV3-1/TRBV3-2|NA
CASSQAGGNTGELFF
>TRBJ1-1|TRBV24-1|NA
CATHPGVGTEAFF
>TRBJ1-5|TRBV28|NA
CASSLSGINQPQHF
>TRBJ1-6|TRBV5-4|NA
CASSLSSYNSPLHF
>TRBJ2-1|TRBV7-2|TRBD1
CASSLQGANEQFF
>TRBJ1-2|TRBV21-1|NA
CASISARAYGSAYGYTF
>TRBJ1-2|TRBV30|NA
CAWTGASYGYTF
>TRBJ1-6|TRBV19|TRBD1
CASSNDRGGNSPLHF
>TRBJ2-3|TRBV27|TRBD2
CASSFSGGTGTDTQYF
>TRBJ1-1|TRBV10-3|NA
CAIRQLMNTEAFF
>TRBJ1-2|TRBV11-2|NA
CASSARGTYGYTF
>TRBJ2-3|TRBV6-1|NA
CASSEPTSTDTQYF
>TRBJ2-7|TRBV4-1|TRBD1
CASSQEGQGVSYEQYF
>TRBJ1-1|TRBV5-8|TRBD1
CASSRGQGTEAFF
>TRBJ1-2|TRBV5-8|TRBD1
CASSLGTGGVVDGYTF
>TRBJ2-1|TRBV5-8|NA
CASSGSPGGYNEQFF
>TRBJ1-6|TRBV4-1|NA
CASSQVSDSPLHF
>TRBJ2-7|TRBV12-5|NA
CASGPSRGEQYF
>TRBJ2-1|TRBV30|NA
CAWSVLAHNEQFF
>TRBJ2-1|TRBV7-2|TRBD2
CASSFRGGPNEQFF
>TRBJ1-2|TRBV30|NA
CAWTGVGYGYTF
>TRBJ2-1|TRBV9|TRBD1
CASSARYRDRGYNEQFF
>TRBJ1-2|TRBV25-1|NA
CASSEIKDSHGGYTF
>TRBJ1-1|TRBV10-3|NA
CAIRGRAYTEAFF
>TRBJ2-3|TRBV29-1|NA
CSVEGPRGDTQYF
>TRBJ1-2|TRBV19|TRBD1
CASSAFTGTGFYGYTF
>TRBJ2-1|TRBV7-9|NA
CASSSNNEQFF
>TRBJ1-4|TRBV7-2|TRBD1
CASSTDADRAPNEKLFF
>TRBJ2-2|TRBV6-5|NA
CASVWSVNTGELFF
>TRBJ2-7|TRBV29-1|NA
CSVEVAGIEQYF
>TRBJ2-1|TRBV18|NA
CASSPLAENYNEQFF
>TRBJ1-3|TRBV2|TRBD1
CASSATRGGQGTGNTIYF
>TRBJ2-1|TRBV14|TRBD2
CASSPRLTSGMEQFF
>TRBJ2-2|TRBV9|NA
CASSERVNTGELFF
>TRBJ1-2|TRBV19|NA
CASSNTGTGGYTF
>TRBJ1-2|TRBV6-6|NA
CASSSNGYTF
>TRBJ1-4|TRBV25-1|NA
CASSESRSVEKLFF
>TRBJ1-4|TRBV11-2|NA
CAGSRSGQATTNEKLFF
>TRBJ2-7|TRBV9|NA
CASSVGTGGTYEQYF
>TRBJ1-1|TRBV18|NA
CASSPVSPTEAFF
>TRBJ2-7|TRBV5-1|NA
CASTPYEQYF